This TCR beta chain was captured in a study of cytomegalovirus exposure and HLA in healthy donors (dated by TCRdb to about 2017). Notes on the research overall: In an earlier analysis of under 750 of the donors, 276 Gb of sequence data and 120 million or so unique TCR beta sequences from about 190 million T cells were reported. An early release that covered more than 550 HLA-typed donors contained about 290 gigabases of sequencing data and around 80 million unique TCR sequences. Of the roughly 400 genotyped donors, around 81% fell in the genetic ancestry cluster associated with self-reported Caucasian donors. The aim of the study was to test whether cataloging public T cell receptors could identify signatures of past pathogen exposure. The study used immunosequencing to profile the T cell repertoires of approximately 690 subjects and linked those repertoires to cytomegalovirus serostatus. Along with the approximately 600-subject first cohort, a separate validation cohort of around 110 different subjects was used. The study combined high-throughput TCR immunosequencing, statistical association of individual TCRs with disease status, and machine learning to predict cytomegalovirus infection status. To study patterns of TCR occurrence, a later analysis re-analyzed previously published TCR beta repertoires from 600 to 750 donors and added high-resolution HLA genotyping. Rather than drawing on any new phenotypic data, the later analysis identified candidate immune exposures from TCR beta sequences and the way those sequences occurred across donors. In an earlier analysis of several hundred of the donors, high-throughput TCR beta sequencing was used to judge whether each TCR beta V gene segment behaved as functional or pseudogenic. Donor age, sex, ethnicity and CMV serostatus were compiled together with the repertoire data. In a later genetic analysis, genome-wide SNP genotypes for about 55% of the 666 donors were used, and that subset was treated as a discovery cohort. All discovery cohort repertoires had been generated on a single sequencing platform. Both class I and class II loci were covered by HLA typing, at four-digit resolution. Typing coverage differed by locus: A, B, C, DRB1 and DQB1 were typed in roughly 629-630 donors, DQA1 in 500 to 550, DPA1 in approximately 610, and DPB1 in 450 to 490. About 5 DR-DQ haplotypes were handled as single units for association and clustering, since linkage in the cohort was strong. Across 300 to 400 genotyped donors of the cohort, an average of approximately 200,000 unique TCR beta nucleotide sequences per donor were sequenced, and roughly 18% of those sequences were non-productive. Broader findings and caveats from the paper: The classifier was reported to diagnose cytomegalovirus status with high specificity and sensitivity in both the original cohort and the validation cohort. A cluster of highly shared sequence variants was judged likely to be a technical artifact of the sequencing pipeline. A later analysis associated about 17,000 TCR beta sequences with specific HLA alleles at a false discovery rate of 0.05. Because HLA typing was unavailable for some donors at each locus, only the typed subset was used in association tests. The 87-base-pair reads could not distinguish some IMGT-functional V segments, including TRBV6-2 and TRBV6-3, so those segments were excluded. The study gave a list of around 170 TCR beta chains associated with cytomegalovirus. This cohort had only TCR beta chains sequenced, and the lack of alpha or paired-chain data limited which features could be detected. Sequencing depth was assumed to be roughly uniform across donors in the presence/absence analyses, though that assumption may not hold. Compared with equally common non-associated chains, HLA-associated TCR beta chains in a later analysis were more clonally expanded and had lower generation probabilities. V-gene and J-gene trimming of TCR beta chains was associated with a missense DCLRE1C variant in a later genetic analysis, and the association was replicated in an independent cohort. A later analysis found that most CMV-associated TCR beta chains appeared HLA-restricted, with HLA associations seemingly driven largely by CMV exposure. Fewer than 20 rarely observed V segments, including chromosome 9 orphons, were excluded from the earlier analysis of about 610 of the donors because counts were too low. Three of the identified cytomegalovirus-associated TCR beta chains were confirmed in vitro to be specific for cytomegalovirus antigens. A further reported finding was that TCR beta sequences accurately predicted the HLA-A and HLA-B alleles for most subjects in the first cohort. While some public TCRs were present in many individuals, most TCR sequences turned up only very rarely across donors. Strong co-occurrence of HLA alleles, especially DR and DQ, made assigning TCR associations to individual alleles difficult. Correlated functional status among segregating V segments might be attributable to linkage disequilibrium, but an unknown experimental factor could not be ruled out. According to a later analysis, TCR association rates differed among HLA loci, with DRB1 alleles showing the most associated TCRs and HLA-C alleles showing the fewest. A later analysis reported that several top co-occurrence clusters appeared linked to parvovirus B19, influenza, CMV and Epstein-Barr virus. The authors suggested that the approach could potentially be extended to other disease states and immunological phenotypes. In an earlier analysis of around 600 of the donors, most TCR beta V segments appeared in productive rearrangements about 87% or about 30% of the time, broadly matching IMGT annotations. CMV serostatus was the only immune exposure information available for the cohort. A later genetic analysis reported fewer N-insertions in productive TCRs among donors in an Asian-associated ancestry cluster than the roughly 720-donor mean.

To prepare the library, the immunoSEQ multiplex PCR assay was applied. A mixture of 60 forward primers for TCR Vbeta segments and 13 reverse primers for TCR Jbeta segments was used in the multiplex PCR. The CDR3 region of rearranged TCR beta genes was amplified from genomic DNA with a multiplex PCR assay. Amplified TCR beta libraries were sequenced as 87-base-pair reads on the Illumina HiSeq System. Per the original workflow: In a later analysis, roughly 80 million unique TCR beta chains were counted across the roughly 700 repertoires, and roughly 11 million of these chains were shared by at least two donors. A nearest-neighbor algorithm error-corrected the raw reads and collapsed the reads into unique sequences, merging closely related sequences to remove PCR and sequencing errors. V, D and J gene segments were assigned by aligning CDR3 sequences to IMGT reference sequences. Each retained sequence needed at least a six-nucleotide match to both a V gene segment and a J gene segment. A rearrangement was called productive if the CDR3 had no stop codons and remained in frame with V and J, and every other rearrangement was called non-productive. Following IMGT convention, CDR3 was defined as the stretch from the second conserved V-encoded cysteine to the conserved J-encoded phenylalanine. Sequences without an unambiguous match to a single V gene segment were excluded from the earlier analysis of about 640 of the donors. An earlier analysis of 587 of the donors classified V segments as functional when productive rearrangements were above 56.7% and as segregating when the standard deviation between donors was above 5%. A statistical classification framework was developed to diagnose cytomegalovirus status using the catalog of TCR beta chain sequences. In a later analysis, V and J genes were assigned by comparing TCR nucleotide sequences against IMGT/GENE-DB human TR gene sequences. In a later analysis, CDR3 sequences and most-parsimonious VDJ recombination scenarios were assigned using the TCRdist pipeline. In a later analysis, every TCR beta chain was defined by the combination of its CDR3 amino acid sequence and its V-gene family, and reads without a unique V-gene family were dropped. A later analysis removed nearly 600 highly shared, low-generation-probability nucleotide sequences to deal with suspected cross-contamination and a sequencing artifact. In a later analysis, a clonal expansion index for each public chain was calculated from normalized within-repertoire ranks of inferred template counts. In a later analysis, generation probabilities were computed using a VDJ recombination model fitted to out-of-frame rearrangements, and the results were checked against IGoR. In a later analysis, TCR-TCR, TCR-HLA and TCR-CMV co-occurrence was scored with hypergeometric tests, and a repertoire-size bias correction was applied to TCR pairs. False discovery rates were estimated in a later analysis by permuting HLA or CMV assignments 20 times. In a later analysis, co-occurring TCRs were grouped using DBSCAN, and TCRdist sequence similarity was added for clustering within HLA-allele-positive subsets. For co-occurrence clustering, repertoires with fewer than 30,000 or more than 120,000 public chains were excluded, along with a handful of repertoires with anomalous nucleotide sharing. TCRdb's version of the immuneACCESS table is confined to in-frame rearrangements and falls short of the full clone set. An unresolved V gene accounts for under half of the shortfall where checked; the remainder is of unknown origin. V and J calls and clone size are given by that table; D and trimming were obtained from the DNA. The sample profile shows about 89,000 clones; about 85% of them were found once. Clones ranked in the top ten supply approximately 4% of the sample.

The CDR3 starts with the cysteine, ends with the phenylalanine, and has 16 residues. Here the CDR3 DNA is all that survives: 48 bases in frame from base 1. V ends up 2 bases short and J 0 bases short, with an unmatched junction base count of 7. Looking up the germline V gene yields CDR1 SGHRS and CDR2 YFSETQ. Concerning this clone: Its antigen remains unidentified. No quality values exist for individual bases; no much larger clone is one base distant.

In total, fewer than 750 healthy bone marrow donors made up the cohort. At the time of sampling, all cohort members were nominally healthy, though unrecorded immune exposures were likely present. The donor was CMV seropositive and belonged to the group of 250 to 300 seropositive cohort members. Each donor provided a peripheral blood sample, and peripheral blood mononuclear cells were used for TCR beta sequencing. The Qiagen DNeasy Blood Extraction Kit was used to extract genomic DNA from the blood cell samples. This TCR derives from a female donor in good health and CMV-seropositive. Sequenced: PBMCs. The rearranged segments are TRBV5-1 and TRBJ1-2, with 7 bases in between that match TRBD1. The nucleotide sequence reads TGCGCCAGCAGCTTCGACAGGGTAGGAACTAACTATGGCTACACCTTC. It specifies CASSFDRVGTNYGYTF. Full variable domain (CDR3 extended with the reference TRBV5-1 and TRBJ1-2 proteins): KAGVTQTPRYLIKTRGQQVTLSCSPISGHRSVSWYQQTPGQGLQFLFEYFSETQRNKGNFPGRFSGRQFSNSRSEMNVSTLELGDSALYLCASSFDRVGTNYGYTFGSGTRLTVV.